This passage covers 24 T cell receptor delta chains from one sample sequenced in a study of γδ T cells in repeated Plasmodium falciparum infection. Gammadelta T cells were flow-sorted from PBMC into Vgamma9/Vdelta2+ and Vdelta2-negative populations for bulk analysis. TCRdb re-called clones from the multiplex PCR reads via CATT. The sample shows about 57,000 delta-chain clones, 1.7% of them seen only once. The sequenced sample consisted of gamma-delta T cells from blood. The source is a pool of human donors (malaria-infected and uninfected, not separated).

With regard to this clone: Other DNA sequences within the sample encode an identical CDR3. This rearrangement joins TRDV1 to TRDJ2; 9 nucleotides agree with TRDD3. The CDR3 has 24 residues. V lost 4 bases, J lost 0 bases, and 27 bases stayed unmatched. Germline loops: CDR1 TSWWSYY, CDR2 QGS. The CDR3 sequence: CALGVPSYSIRVLGDSALTAQLFF. The CDR3 coding sequence is TGTGCTCTTGGGGTGCCCTCCTACTCAATCCGAGTACTGGGGGACTCAGCTTTGACAGCACAACTCTTCTTT.

This clone was observed at least ten times. The chain joins TRDV1 to TRDJ1, with a weak D call TRDD1 (5 bases). This CDR3 is built from 20 residues. The V end was cut by 2 bases, the J end by 1 base, with 26 bases between. CDR1 is TSWWSYY and CDR2 is QGS in the germline V gene. CDR3 protein: CALGEIIVPSSRGITDKLIF. DNA for the CDR3: TGTGCTCTTGGGGAAATTATAGTCCCATCCTCGCGGGGTATCACCGATAAACTCATCTTT.

This clone was found a few times. A far larger clone is one base from this, pointing to a likely read error. The same CDR3 arises from other DNA sequences in this sample as well. The gene calls are TRDV1 and TRDJ1; 7 bases align to TRDD3. No J segment appears in TCRdb, so it was assigned here by matching the sequence to germline. This CDR3 contains 14 residues. Germline-derived CDR1 and CDR2 are TSWWSYY and QGS. CDR3: CALVWGAHTDKLIF. CDR3 sequence (DNA): TGTGCTCTTGTCTGGGGGGCGCACACTGATAAACTCATCTTT.

This clone was seen more than once but under ten times. The protein recorded in TCRdb matches a much larger clone and deviates from this DNA's translation at residue 9, suggesting a read error; the protein here is obtained by translating the DNA. The V gene is TRDV1, the J gene TRDJ1; 8 nucleotides agree with TRDD3. In the absence of a J gene in TCRdb, the DNA was matched to germline to assign it here. V dropped 5 bases and J dropped 0; count of bases not matched to a gene: 23. Germline lookup yields CDR1 TSWWSYY and CDR2 QGS. This CDR3 has 21 amino acids. DNA of the CDR3: TGTGCTCTTGGGTCACGGTTAAAGAGACAACTACTGGGGGCGTACACCGATAAACTCATCTTT. Its protein is CALGSRLKRQLLGAYTDKLIF.

This clone was counted ten times or more. The genes are TRDV3 and TRDJ1; no clear D gene. Trimming removed 0 bases from V and 1 base from J, with 21 bases in between. The V gene's germline CDR1 is TVYSNPD and CDR2 GDNSRS (reference sequence). The CDR3 has 17 amino acids. The CDR3 sequence is CAFRRARQLTSTDKLIF. CDR3 DNA: TGTGCCTTTAGGAGAGCTCGCCAACTTACGAGCACCGATAAACTCATCTTT.

This clone was seen only a few times. Mismatch with germline at one junction end may stem from a read error. The chain joins TRDV1 to TRDJ1, with 7 bases matching TRDD3. Germline assignment: CDR1 TSWWSYY and CDR2 QGS. The CDR3 is made up of 16 amino acids. This CDR3 reads CALGEPRVGDTDKLIF. In DNA, the CDR3 is TGTGCTCTTGGGGAACCAAGAGTGGGGGACACAGATAAACTCATCTTT.

This clone was seen repeatedly, ten times or more. J is TRDJ1 and V is TRDV1; D possibly corresponds to TRDD3 (6 bases). Trimming took off 3 bases at V and 0 bases at J, with 20 bases between the two ends. This CDR3 region has 18 residues. The germline gives CDR1 TSWWSYY, CDR2 QGS. This CDR3 is CALGDRGRYWENTDKLIF. The CDR3 nucleotides are TGTGCTCTTGGGGACCGAGGGAGGTACTGGGAAAACACCGATAAACTCATCTTT.

Note on this clone: A far larger clone is off by one base, so a read error is likely. The same CDR3 can be traced to other DNA sequences in this sample. The chain employs TRDV1 and TRDJ1; TRDD3 matches 10 bases. TCRdb supplies no J gene; here it was assigned by aligning the nucleotide sequence to germline. Germline trimming cut 4 bases from V and 0 bases from J; bases unmatched to any gene: 26. The CDR3 extends over 23 amino acids. The V gene's germline CDR1 is TSWWSYY and CDR2 QGS. The CDR3 reads CALGGTSAPLLYWGIRYTDKLIF. The DNA of the CDR3 is TGTGCTCTTGGGGGTACTTCCGCTCCTCTACTCTACTGGGGGATTAGGTACACCGATAAACTCATCTTT.

In its sample, this clone was seen a few times. This likely traces to a read error, being one base from a far larger clone. Within the sample, other DNA sequences also encode this same CDR3. The chain joins TRDV1 to TRDJ1; TRDD3 agrees at 9 bases. There are 19 residues in the CDR3. Trimming cost V 3 bases and J 1 base; bases outside gene matches: 15. Germline CDR1 and CDR2: TSWWSYY and QGS. CDR3 sequence reads: CALGESPIGGDTSTDKLIF. In DNA form, the CDR3 reads TGTGCTCTTGGGGAGTCGCCAATCGGGGGGGATACATCCACCGATAAACTCATCTTT.

The sample holds many counts of this clone. It is likely a read error: a sequence one base away is far more abundant. Different DNA sequences within this sample yield the same CDR3. The J gene is TRDJ1, the V gene TRDV1; a possible D gene is TRDD3 (5 bases). The ends were cut back, 9 bases at V and 0 bases at J, with 26 bases in the middle. Germline lookup yields CDR1 TSWWSYY and CDR2 QGS. The CDR3 is 18 residues long. The CDR3 DNA sequence: TGTGCTCTCAAAAAAGGGGGCCCCCCACGCCCGTACACCGATAAACTCATCTTT. Translated: CALKKGGPPRPYTDKLIF.

A word on this clone: A far larger clone is a single base away, which makes a read error likely. Other DNA sequences in the same sample also yield this CDR3. The V gene reported is TRDV2; the J gene is uncalled; the tabulated D call, TRDD3, remains unverified against the DNA. This CDR3 spans 20 amino acids. Germline lookup yields CDR1 GEAIGNYY and CDR2 EKD. CDR3 sequence: CACDTETSSETQRGILGLIF. The CDR3 DNA sequence: TGTGCCTGTGACACAGAGACTTCCTCCGAGACCCAGCGGGGGATACTAGGCCTCATCTTT.

This clone was seen ten or more times. TCRdb pairs this DNA with a much larger clone's protein that differs at residue 5, likely a read error; the protein shown was translated from the DNA. The chain has TRDV1 and TRDJ1; 8 nucleotides match TRDD3. This CDR3 is 20 amino acids long. Germline V gives CDR1 TSWWSYY, CDR2 QGS. Germline trimming cut 4 bases from V and 2 bases from J; bases unmatched to any gene: 21. Here the CDR3 reads CALGGLNPNYWGWRTDKLIF. The DNA for the CDR3 is TGTGCTCTTGGGGGACTAAATCCCAACTACTGGGGGTGGAGAACCGATAAACTCATCTTT.

This clone was picked up many times. This DNA's translation and the protein TCRdb lists, from a much larger clone, do not match at residue 16, likely due to a read error; the protein shown is translated from the DNA. This sequence joins TRDV2 and TRDJ1; D call uncertain. Germline values: CDR1 GEAIGNYY, CDR2 EKD. The CDR3 spans 18 residues. CDR3 in amino acids: CACDTKYYQPMYTDKPIF. DNA for the CDR3: TGTGCCTGTGACACGAAGTACTACCAGCCGATGTACACCGATAAACCCATCTTT.

In the case of this clone: With only one base between it and a far larger clone, this is likely a read error. V usage is TRDV1 and J usage is TRDJ1; 9 positions agree with TRDD2. Because TCRdb records no J gene, it was assigned here through a match of the DNA to germline. There are 18 residues in the CDR3. The V gene's germline CDR1 is TSWWSYY and CDR2 QGS. This chain's CDR3 is CALPSYRRDTGSYDKLIF. CDR3 DNA sequence: TGTGCCCTCCCTTCCTACCGACGGGATACAGGCTCATACGATAAACTCATCTTT.

This clone has a count of ten or more. The protein given by TCRdb reflects a much larger clone and differs at residue 5 from this DNA's translation, likely from a read error; the protein shown is the DNA's translation. The chain has TRDV1 and TRDJ2; possibly TRDD1 or TRDD3 for D (5 bases each). No J segment appears in TCRdb, so it was assigned here by matching the sequence to germline. The CDR3 consists of 21 residues. Looked up from germline, CDR1 is TSWWSYY and CDR2 is QGS. V lost 4 bases, J lost 4 bases, and 31 bases lay in between. CDR3 protein: CALGGESYHEMGKGETAQLFF. The DNA for the CDR3 is TGTGCTCTTGGGGGAGAGTCGTACCATGAAATGGGCAAAGGGGAGACAGCACAACTCTTCTTT.

This clone was detected ten times or more. TCRdb's listed protein matches a much larger clone and diverges from this DNA's translation at residue 10, likely through a read error; the protein shown comes from the DNA. The CDR3 loop reads CAYRTPGLPAPLSKLIF. CDR3 DNA sequence: TGTGCTTATAGGACCCCAGGCCTTCCTGCCCCTCTATCGAAACTCATCTTT. The rearrangement joins TRAV38-2/DV8 to TRDJ1, with TRDD2 matching over 7 bases. Germline V gene sequence: CDR1 TSESDYY, CDR2 QEAYKQQN. This CDR3 has 17 residues. Losses at the gene ends were 3 bases for V and 8 bases for J; bases not matched to a gene: 19.

On this clone: A far larger clone is one nucleotide away, so this likely arose from a read error. The sample contains more than one DNA sequence encoding this CDR3. This chain joins TRDV2 and TRDJ1; possible D gene TRDD3, 6 bases. In germline, CDR1 is GEAIGNYY, CDR2 EKD. The CDR3 loop spans 17 amino acids. Here the CDR3 DNA reads TGTGCCTGTGACACCCGTGTTGATACTGGGTGCGAGTGTAAACTCATCTTC. Translating gives CACDTRVDTGCECKLIF.

Comments on this clone: Translating this DNA gives a protein that differs at residue 6 from the TCRdb one, which belongs to a much larger clone; a read error is likely, and the protein shown is this translation. The chain employs TRDV2 and TRDJ3; 9 positions match TRDD3. The J gene is absent in TCRdb and was assigned here via DNA matching to germline. CDR3 length equals 22 residues. V dropped 1 base and J dropped 0; count of bases not matched to a gene: 15. Germline values: CDR1 GEAIGNYY, CDR2 EKD. In nucleotides, the CDR3 is TGTGCCTGTGACACGGGCCAACCCTCGACGGGGGATACCTCCTGGGACACCCGACAGATGTTTTTC. Amino acid sequence: CACDTGQPSTGDTSWDTRQMFF.

This clone was counted only a few times. The protein TCRdb gives is from a much larger clone and does not agree with this DNA's translation at residue 7, likely a read error; the protein shown here comes from the DNA. J is TRDJ1 and V is TRDV1; TRDD3 matches 9 bases. The J gene was not available in TCRdb and was assigned here by matching the DNA to germline segments. Germline loops: CDR1 TSWWSYY, CDR2 QGS. After removal of 7 bases from V and 0 bases from J, the junction contained 24 bases not matched to a gene. This CDR3 region has 21 residues. CDR3 residues: CALERVRGIQARGAYTDKLIF. In DNA, the CDR3 is TGTGCTCTTGAACGAGTCCGGGGGATACAGGCCCGAGGGGCTTACACCGATAAACTCATCTTT.

The sample holds many counts of this clone. The mismatch at residue 19 between this DNA's translation and the TCRdb protein of a much larger clone likely reflects a read error; the protein shown is translated from the DNA. The rearrangement links TRDV1 to TRDJ1, with TRDD3 matching 8 bases. The CDR3 has 20 amino acids. Germline lookup yields CDR1 TSWWSYY and CDR2 QGS. In DNA form, the CDR3 reads TGTGCTCTTGGGGAGTTACTCTGGGGGACGAGTTTAAAGTACACCGATAAACTCACCTTT. This translates into CALGELLWGTSLKYTDKLTF.

In this sample, this clone turned up a few times. A single base is all that separates this from a far larger clone, so a read error is likely. Distinct nucleotide sequences in the sample also encode this CDR3. The rearrangement uses TRDV1 and TRDJ1, with 8 positions matching TRDD3. CDR3 length: 20 amino acids. Germline CDR1 TSWWSYY, CDR2 QGS. The DNA for the CDR3 is TGTGCTCTTGGGGAACGAGGCTACGCGGGGGATAAAGGGTACACTGATAAACTCATCTTT. Its protein product is CALGERGYAGDKGYTDKLIF.

With regard to this clone: TCRdb's protein, taken from a much larger clone, differs from this DNA's translation at residue 16, likely owing to a read error; the protein displayed comes from the DNA. As DNA, the CDR3 is TGTGCCTGTGACACCGGGATGGGGGATACGGATTCGTACACCGATAGACTCATCTTT. Translated, it gives CACDTGMGDTDSYTDRLIF. This rearrangement joins TRDV2 to TRDJ1; 11 bases agree with TRDD3. Germline matching of the DNA provided the J gene here, since TCRdb leaves it blank. The CDR3 is made up of 19 amino acids. Germline lookup yields CDR1 GEAIGNYY and CDR2 EKD.

The sample holds many counts of this clone. A much larger clone differs from this one at a single base, so this may be a read error. The chain combines TRDV1 with TRDJ1, with TRDD3 matching over 13 bases. The germline gives CDR1 TSWWSYY, CDR2 QGS. The CDR3 contains 28 residues. V lost 4 bases and J lost 0; bases outside the gene matches: 38. The CDR3 protein is CALGGLSHGFLREPYWGIRRAYTDKLIF. In DNA form, the CDR3 reads TGTGCTCTTGGGGGACTTAGTCATGGGTTCCTAAGGGAGCCGTACTGGGGGATACGTAGGGCGTACACCGATAAACTCATCTTT.

The table lists this clone with a count of one. V usage is TRDV3 and J usage is TRDJ1; 13 positions match TRDD3. As TCRdb names no J gene, one was assigned here on the basis of a DNA match to germline. With 0 bases clipped from V and 2 bases from J, the junction kept 18 bases outside the gene matches. In germline, CDR1 is TVYSNPD, CDR2 GDNSRS (reference sequence). The CDR3 is 20 residues long. CDR3 protein: CAFRPRSTGGYARRTDKLIF. The CDR3 nucleotides read TGTGCCTTTAGGCCACGAAGTACTGGGGGATACGCGCGTCGAACCGATAAACTCATCTTT.